Presented here are 32 T cell receptor beta chains from one specimen sequenced in a study of shared clonotypes between healthy human individuals (dated by TCRdb to 2018 to 2020). To prepare the library, the immunoSEQ multiplex PCR assay was applied. The source is immuneACCESS, and TCRdb retained only in-frame sequences with V and J called. Part of the clones is not carried over; for the studies checked, unresolved V genes explain less than half of this, and the remainder is unexplained. The sample yields approximately 440,000 clones; approximately 80% were counted once. More than 10% of the sample belongs to the ten largest clones. The sequencing input was PBMCs. These receptors were obtained from a woman in her thirties or forties in good health. Some clones in this sample may be carry-over from other donors' samples.

As to this clone: A far bigger clonotype differs at one base, so this is likely a read error. V and J are TRBV7-9 and TRBJ1-3; D gene uncertain. Germline V gene data show CDR1 as SEHNR and CDR2 as FQNEAQ (reference sequence). The V and J ends lost 4 bases and 9 bases respectively, with 7 bases between them. The CDR3 sequence is 11 residues long. The CDR3: CASSSVGTIYF. In DNA form, the CDR3 reads TGTGCCAGCAGCTCCGTGGGCACCATATATTTT. Using reference TRBV7-9 and TRBJ1-3 for the parts outside the CDR3, the full variable domain is DTGVSQNPRHKITKRGQNVTFRCDPISEHNRLYWYRQTLGQGPEFLTYFQNEAQLEKSRLLSDRFSAERPKGSFSTLEIQRTEQGDSAMYLCASSSVGTIYFGEGSWLTVV.

This clone has just a few counts. The genes are TRBV19 and TRBJ1-2; D is ambiguous. Between the trimmed V and J ends, which lost 3 bases and 8 bases, there was a span of 13 bases. Germline-derived CDR1 and CDR2 are LNHDA and SQIVND (reference sequence). The CDR3 is 13 residues long. CDR3 DNA: TGTGCCAGTAGTATGGTACAGCCTGGGGGCTACACCTTC. The encoded protein is CASSMVQPGGYTF.

V usage is TRBV5-5 and J usage is TRBJ1-2, with D hard to call. CDR1 is SGHKS and CDR2 is YYEKEE in the germline V gene (reference sequence). Trimming removed 4 bases from V and 1 base from J, with 11 bases in between. The CDR3 length is 14 residues. The CDR3 sequence is CASSPYGVNYGYTF. CDR3 DNA sequence: TGTGCCAGCAGCCCCTACGGGGTTAACTATGGCTACACCTTC.

This clone was counted at least ten times. The V and J genes are TRBV28 and TRBJ1-5; D uncertain. V was shortened by 6 bases and J by 0 bases, with 12 bases between the two germline ends. The CDR3 length is 15 residues. Germline assignment: CDR1 MDHEN and CDR2 SYDVKM. The DNA for the CDR3 is TGTGCCAGCAGCACTTGGGCAGATAGCAATCAGCCCCAGCATTTT. Protein: CASSTWADSNQPQHF. Variable domain in full (rest from reference TRBV28 and TRBJ1-5): DVKVTQSSRYLVKRTGEKVFLECVQDMDHENMFWYRQDPGLGLRLIYFSYDVKMKEKGDIPEGYSVSREKKERFSLILESASTNQTSMYLCASSTWADSNQPQHFGDGTRLSIL.

Concerning this clone: A single base separates this from a much larger clone, so it may be a read error. Here the CDR3 DNA reads TGTGCCAGCAGCCGCCGAGCTGGCGGTAGCGGGGGGACCCAGTACTTC. Protein sequence: CASSRRAGGSGGTQYF. This sequence joins TRBV14 and TRBJ2-5, with TRBD2 identical over 9 bases. Germline V lookup: CDR1 SGHDN, CDR2 FVKESK. The V gene end was trimmed by 4 bases and the J gene end by 7 bases; junction bases not matched to a gene: 13. The CDR3 consists of 16 residues.

This clone was detected only a few times. The rearrangement joins TRBV4-1 to TRBJ1-5; D uncertain. Per germline, CDR1 MGHRA and CDR2 YSYEKL. V lost 0 bases and J lost 4, with 10 bases in between. The CDR3 loop spans 15 amino acids. CDR3 amino acids: CASSQDWRANQPQHF. As DNA, the CDR3 is TGCGCCAGCAGCCAAGATTGGAGGGCAAATCAGCCCCAGCATTTT.

J is TRBJ2-1 and V is TRBV15; D gene uncertain. Trimming took 2 bases from V and 0 from J, leaving 8 bases between them. Germline lookup yields CDR1 LNHNV and CDR2 YYDKDF (reference sequence). This CDR3 has 15 amino acids. CDR3 protein: CATSRIASSYNEQFF. The CDR3 bases are TGTGCCACCAGCAGAATAGCCAGCTCCTACAATGAGCAGTTCTTC. Using reference TRBV15 and TRBJ2-1 for the parts outside the CDR3, the full variable domain is DAMVIQNPRYQVTQFGKPVTLSCSQTLNHNVMYWYQQKSSQAPKLLFHYYDKDFNNEADTPDNFQSRRPNTSFCFLDIRSPGLGDTAMYLCATSRIASSYNEQFFGPGTRLTVL.

Points on this clone: A far larger clone differs by one base, so this is likely a read error. This specimen includes other DNA sequences encoding the same CDR3. The chain links TRBV30 to TRBJ1-2; no reliable D call. The CDR3 length is 19 residues. Germline V gene sequence: CDR1 GTSNPN, CDR2 SVGIG (reference sequence). The CDR3 loop is CAWSGTMFYGRQRDYGYTF. CDR3 DNA sequence: TGTGCTTGGAGTGGAACAATGTTTTACGGACGCCAAAGGGACTATGGCTACACCTTC. The full variable domain, rest sourced from reference TRBV30 and TRBJ1-2, is SQTIHQWPATLVQPVGSPLSLECTVEGTSNPNLYWYRQAAGRGLQLLFYSVGIGQISSEVPQNLSASRPQDRQFILSSKKLLLSDSGFYLCAWSGTMFYGRQRDYGYTFGSGTRLTVV.

The CDR3 loop reads CASSQDLALSVETQYF. In nucleotides, the CDR3 is TGTGCCAGCAGCCAAGATCTAGCGTTAAGCGTGGAGACCCAGTACTTC. The chain links TRBV14 to TRBJ2-5, with D tentatively TRBD2 (6 bases). V was clipped by 0 bases and J by 5 bases, with 16 bases between them. Germline V gives CDR1 SGHDN, CDR2 FVKESK. This CDR3 is built from 16 residues. The full variable domain, with the rest looked up from reference TRBV14 and TRBJ2-5, is EAGVTQFPSHSVIEKGQTVTLRCDPISGHDNLYWYRRVMGKEIKFLLHFVKESKQDESGMPNNRFLAERTGGTYSTLKVQPAELEDSGVYFCASSQDLALSVETQYFGPGTRLLVL.

The sample holds one count of this clone. A far larger clone is one base from this, pointing to a likely read error. The same CDR3 arises from other DNA sequences in this sample as well. V and J are TRBV29-1 and TRBJ1-1, with TRBD1 matching over 7 bases. This CDR3 region has 13 residues. The V gene end was trimmed by 4 bases and the J gene end by 4 bases; junction bases not matched to a gene: 6. Germline V gene lookup returns CDR1 SQVTM and CDR2 ANQGSEA. The chain's CDR3 is CSVGQGLGTEAFF. The CDR3, as DNA: TGCAGCGTTGGACAGGGATTAGGCACTGAAGCTTTCTTT. The variable domain in full, completed from reference TRBV29-1 and TRBJ1-1, reads SAVISQKPSRDICQRGTSLTIQCQVDSQVTMMFWYRQQPGQSLTLIATANQGSEATYESGFVIDKFPISRPNLTFSTLTVSNMSPEDSSIYLCSVGQGLGTEAFFGQGTRLTVV.

The chain has TRBV28 and TRBJ2-2, with D hard to call. The CDR3 loop spans 11 amino acids. The V and J ends lost 2 bases and 5 bases respectively, with 0 bases between them. The germline V gene has CDR1 MDHEN and CDR2 SYDVKM. CDR3 amino acids: CASSLTGELFF. The CDR3 DNA reads as TGTGCCAGCAGTTTAACCGGGGAGCTGTTTTTT.

The J gene is TRBJ1-3, the V gene TRBV9; 8 bases fit TRBD1. V gave up 4 bases and J gave up 0 bases; unmatched junction bases: 9. This CDR3 has 17 residues. In germline, CDR1 is SGDLS, CDR2 YYNGEE. Here the CDR3 reads CASSPDRGGSSGNTIYF. The CDR3 DNA follows: TGTGCCAGCAGCCCAGACAGGGGTGGGAGCTCTGGAAACACCATATATTTT.

V usage is TRBV5-6 and J usage is TRBJ2-2, with unresolved D. Germline V lookup: CDR1 SGHDT, CDR2 YYEEEE. Trimming took 4 bases from V and 5 from J, leaving 6 bases between them. The CDR3 totals 12 residues. The CDR3 loop is CASSPFTGELFF. The CDR3 DNA reads as TGTGCCAGCAGCCCATTTACCGGGGAGCTGTTTTTT.

This clone was observed at least ten times. The chain has TRBV30 and TRBJ2-1, with 9 bases matching TRBD2. The V gene's germline CDR1 is GTSNPN and CDR2 SVGIG (reference sequence). V was clipped by 1 base and J by 9 bases; unmatched bases: 10. The CDR3 has 15 residues. The CDR3 nucleotides read TGTGCCTGGAGTGGGGAGCCGCTAGCGGGATCTGAGCAGTTCTTC. This encodes CAWSGEPLAGSEQFF.

This clone was found a few times. V gene TRBV7-8 combines with J gene TRBJ2-7; D remains unclear. Germline V CDR1 and CDR2: SGHVS, FQNEAQ. CDR3 length: 15 residues. V was shortened by 5 bases and J by 0 bases, with 14 bases between the two germline ends. CDR3 sequence (DNA): TGTGCCAGCAGCCCTAGAAGCTCCTACTCCTACGAGCAGTACTTC. This translates into CASSPRSSYSYEQYF.

This clone was counted a few times. The rearrangement uses TRBV19 and TRBJ2-4, with TRBD2 matching over 7 bases. The CDR3 extends over 18 amino acids. The ends lost 1 base at V and 1 base at J; junction bases unmatched: 10. The germline V gene has CDR1 LNHDA and CDR2 SQIVND (reference sequence). The CDR3 nucleotides are TGTGCCAGTAGTATAGGGATGGCGGGGGTTGGTGCCAAAAACATTCAGTACTTC. The encoded protein is CASSIGMAGVGAKNIQYF.

The chain employs TRBV7-8 and TRBJ1-4; no clear D. CDR3 length: 17 residues. Deletions cut 5 bases from V and 0 bases from J, with 16 bases between. Germline V gene data show CDR1 as SGHVS and CDR2 as FQNEAQ. CDR3 sequence: CASSPSWGGTTNEKLFF. For the CDR3, the DNA is TGTGCCAGCAGCCCTAGCTGGGGTGGAACAACTAATGAAAAACTGTTTTTT.

Notes on this clone: This sequence may be a read error, since a much larger clone differs from it by one base. This chain's CDR3 is CASSLRQGGASVLTF. CDR3 bases: TGTGCCAGCAGCCTCAGGCAAGGTGGGGCCAGCGTCCTGACTTTC. This chain uses TRBV14 with TRBJ2-6, with TRBD1 as a possible D gene (5 bases). This CDR3 spans 15 amino acids. The germline CDR1 and CDR2 sequences are SGHDN and FVKESK.

This rearrangement joins TRBV10-3 to TRBJ2-7; 9 bases line up with TRBD2. The CDR3 spans 16 residues. Germline CDR1 and CDR2: ENHRY and SYGVKD. V was pared by 0 bases and J by 1 base, with 4 bases of the junction left unmatched. CDR3 region: CAISESVTSGSYEQYF. For the CDR3, the DNA is TGTGCCATCAGTGAGTCTGTGACTAGCGGTTCCTACGAGCAGTACTTC.

The sample holds a few counts of this clone. This chain links TRBV2 with TRBJ2-1; possible D gene TRBD1, 5 bases. Germline V gives CDR1 SNHLY, CDR2 FYNNEI. CDR3 length: 11 residues. V was cut by 5 bases and J by 16 bases, with 15 bases left in between. CDR3 loop: CASSYDRPIFF. CDR3 DNA: TGTGCCAGCAGTTATGACAGACCGATATTCTTC.

CDR3 DNA: TGTGCCAGCAGTTTCCAGGTCCGGGGGGGGGCAGATACGCAGTATTTT. It specifies CASSFQVRGGADTQYF. The V gene is TRBV27, the J gene TRBJ2-3; the match to TRBD2 covers 8 bases. CDR3 length: 16 residues. Trimming removed 3 bases from V and 4 bases from J; junction bases left unmatched: 9. CDR1 and CDR2 (germline): MNHEY, SMNVEV (reference sequence).

Many counts were recorded for this clone. The same CDR3 also results from other DNA sequences found in this sample. J is TRBJ1-1 and V is TRBV27; D remains unclear. The CDR3 covers 13 residues. Germline lookup yields CDR1 MNHEY and CDR2 SMNVEV (reference sequence). V lost 2 bases and J 2 bases, leaving 6 bases between the germline ends. CDR3 in amino acids: CASSLGRNTEAFF. Written as DNA, the CDR3 is TGTGCCAGCAGTTTAGGGAGAAACACTGAAGCTTTCTTT.

J is TRBJ2-7 and V is TRBV14; D is perhaps TRBD2 (6 bases). The germline V gene has CDR1 SGHDN and CDR2 FVKESK. Trimming took 4 bases from V and 6 from J, leaving 19 bases between them. This CDR3 spans 15 amino acids. This chain's CDR3 is CASSPVRGLTSEQYF. DNA for the CDR3: TGTGCCAGCAGCCCGGTTCGGGGACTTACCTCCGAGCAGTACTTC. The whole variable domain, remainder taken from reference TRBV14 and TRBJ2-7, is EAGVTQFPSHSVIEKGQTVTLRCDPISGHDNLYWYRRVMGKEIKFLLHFVKESKQDESGMPNNRFLAERTGGTYSTLKVQPAELEDSGVYFCASSPVRGLTSEQYFGPGTRLTVT.

V usage is TRBV28 and J usage is TRBJ2-7; D may be TRBD1 (5 bases). CDR3 length equals 15 residues. Trimming removed 0 bases at V and 3 bases at J, with 12 bases between. Germline V lookup: CDR1 MDHEN, CDR2 SYDVKM. CDR3 amino acids: CASSLWKQAHYEQYF. DNA for the CDR3: TGTGCCAGCAGTTTATGGAAACAGGCCCACTACGAGCAGTACTTC.

V and J are TRBV6-5 and TRBJ1-2; no reliable D call. V lost 6 bases, J lost 2 bases, and 10 bases lay in between. The CDR3 is 13 amino acids. Germline V gene sequence: CDR1 MNHEY, CDR2 SVGAGI. CDR3 protein: CASSRTPNYGYTF. The CDR3 nucleotides read TGTGCCAGCAGCCGCACCCCGAACTATGGCTACACCTTC.

The V and J genes are TRBV27 and TRBJ2-7; 8 bases are a match to TRBD2. Germline CDR1 and CDR2: MNHEY and SMNVEV (reference sequence). Trimming at V came to 9 bases and at J to 2 bases, leaving 6 bases not matched to a gene. The CDR3 is made up of 13 amino acids. The DNA for the CDR3 is TGTGCCAGTACCCGGGGGGGGGCCTACGAGCAGTACTTC. It translates to CASTRGGAYEQYF.

Regarding this clone: Other DNA sequences in the same sample also yield this CDR3. This chain connects TRBV7-7 to TRBJ2-5, with D perhaps being TRBD1 or TRBD2 (5 bases each). Germline V gene lookup returns CDR1 SSHAT and CDR2 FNYEAQ (reference sequence). V lost 5 bases, J lost 3 bases, and 10 bases lay in between. The CDR3 totals 13 residues. The CDR3 loop reads CASSLREKETQYF. DNA for the CDR3: TGTGCCAGCAGCCTCAGGGAGAAAGAGACCCAGTACTTC.

This clone has ten or more counts. Other DNA sequences in this specimen translate into the identical CDR3. V gene TRBV5-1 combines with J gene TRBJ2-5; 12 nucleotides match TRBD1. The CDR3 length is 14 residues. The V gene end was trimmed by 2 bases and the J gene end by 11 bases; junction bases not matched to a gene: 7. The germline gives CDR1 SGHRS, CDR2 YFSETQ. CDR3 sequence reads: CASSFSGQGASQYF. The CDR3 coding sequence is TGCGCCAGCAGCTTTTCGGGACAGGGGGCATCTCAGTACTTC.

The V call is TRBV4-2, the J call TRBJ2-6; 9 bases are shared with TRBD1. The germline V gene encodes CDR1 LGHNA and CDR2 YNFKEQ. V lost 4 bases to trimming and J lost 1 base; unmatched junction nucleotides: 8. This CDR3 region has 18 residues. The CDR3 is CASSLSGTGTSGANVLTF. The DNA for the CDR3 is TGTGCCAGCAGCCTTTCCGGGACAGGGACTTCTGGGGCCAACGTCCTGACTTTC.

V is TRBV7-2 and J is TRBJ2-3; D gene unclear. Germline V gene lookup returns CDR1 SGHTA and CDR2 FQGNSA. The CDR3 length is 16 residues. V was clipped by 4 bases and J by 0 bases, with 14 bases between them. In DNA, the CDR3 is TGTGCCAGCAGCTACCGCTCAGCGCAGAGCACAGATACGCAGTATTTT. This codes for CASSYRSAQSTDTQYF.

The V call is TRBV7-6, the J call TRBJ2-7; 11 bases agree with TRBD1. V was pared by 0 bases and J by 2 bases, with 6 bases of the junction left unmatched. The CDR3 is 17 amino acids. CDR1 and CDR2 from the germline V gene are SGHVS and FNYEAQ. CDR3 region: CASSLAGPGQGAYEQYF. The CDR3 bases are TGTGCCAGCAGCTTAGCGGGACCGGGACAGGGGGCCTACGAGCAGTACTTC.

The rearrangement links TRBV6-4 to TRBJ1-5; TRBD1 matches 9 bases. The CDR3 is 15 amino acids. The V gene's germline CDR1 is MRHNA and CDR2 SNTAGT. V trimming: 3 bases; J trimming: 7 bases; junction bases outside the gene matches: 7. Here the CDR3 DNA reads TGTGCCAGCAGTGAACTACAGGGGGCCCGCCAGCCCCAGCATTTT. The encoded protein is CASSELQGARQPQHF.